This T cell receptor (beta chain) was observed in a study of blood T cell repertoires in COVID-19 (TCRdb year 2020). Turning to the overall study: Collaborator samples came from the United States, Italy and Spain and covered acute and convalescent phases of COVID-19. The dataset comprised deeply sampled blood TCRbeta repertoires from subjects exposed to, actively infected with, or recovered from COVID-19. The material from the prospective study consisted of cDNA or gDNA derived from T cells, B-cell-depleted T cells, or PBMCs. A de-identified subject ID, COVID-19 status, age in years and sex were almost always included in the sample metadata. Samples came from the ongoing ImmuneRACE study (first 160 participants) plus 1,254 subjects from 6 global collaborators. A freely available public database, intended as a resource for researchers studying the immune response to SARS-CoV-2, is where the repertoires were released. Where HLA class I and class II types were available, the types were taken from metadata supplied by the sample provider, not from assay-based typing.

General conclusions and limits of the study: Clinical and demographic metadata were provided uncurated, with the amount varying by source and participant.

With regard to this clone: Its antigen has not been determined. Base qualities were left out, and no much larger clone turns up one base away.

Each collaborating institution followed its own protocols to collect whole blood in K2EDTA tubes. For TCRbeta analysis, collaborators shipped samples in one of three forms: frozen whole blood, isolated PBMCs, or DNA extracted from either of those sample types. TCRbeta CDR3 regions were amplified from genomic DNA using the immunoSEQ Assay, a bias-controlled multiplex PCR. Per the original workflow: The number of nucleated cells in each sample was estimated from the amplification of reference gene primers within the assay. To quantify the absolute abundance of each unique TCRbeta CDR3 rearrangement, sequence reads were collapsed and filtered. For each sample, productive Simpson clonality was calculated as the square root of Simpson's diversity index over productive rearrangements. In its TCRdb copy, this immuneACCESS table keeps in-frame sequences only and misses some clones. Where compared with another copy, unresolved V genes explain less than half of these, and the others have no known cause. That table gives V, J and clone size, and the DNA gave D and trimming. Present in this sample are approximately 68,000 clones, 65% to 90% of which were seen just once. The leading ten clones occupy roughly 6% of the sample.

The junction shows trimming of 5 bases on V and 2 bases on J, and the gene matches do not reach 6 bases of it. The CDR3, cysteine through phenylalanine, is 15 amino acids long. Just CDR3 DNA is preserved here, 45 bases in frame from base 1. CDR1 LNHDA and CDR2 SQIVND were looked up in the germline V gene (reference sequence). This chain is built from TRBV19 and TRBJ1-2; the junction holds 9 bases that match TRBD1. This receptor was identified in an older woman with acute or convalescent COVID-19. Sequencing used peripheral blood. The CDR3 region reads CASSFRDRANYGYTF. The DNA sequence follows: TGTGCCAGTAGTTTCCGGGACAGGGCGAACTATGGCTACACCTTC.